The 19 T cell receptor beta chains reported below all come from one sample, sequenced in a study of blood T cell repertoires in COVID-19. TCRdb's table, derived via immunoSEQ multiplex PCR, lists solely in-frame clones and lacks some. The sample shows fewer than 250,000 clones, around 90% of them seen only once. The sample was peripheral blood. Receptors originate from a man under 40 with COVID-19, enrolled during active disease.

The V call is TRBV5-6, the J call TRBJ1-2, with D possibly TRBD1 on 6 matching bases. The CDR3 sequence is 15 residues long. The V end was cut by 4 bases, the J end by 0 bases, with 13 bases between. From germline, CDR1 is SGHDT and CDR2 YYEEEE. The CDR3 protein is CASSPRTVTNYGYTF. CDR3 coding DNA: TGTGCCAGCAGCCCCAGGACAGTCACTAACTATGGCTACACCTTC.

CDR3 protein: CAISEFTGEEQPQHF. DNA of the CDR3: TGTGCCATCAGTGAGTTTACAGGGGAAGAACAGCCCCAGCATTTT. The rearrangement uses TRBV10-3 and TRBJ1-5, with TRBD1 matching 7 bases. Germline V gives CDR1 ENHRY, CDR2 SYGVKD. After removal of 1 base from V and 7 bases from J, the junction contained 7 bases not matched to a gene. The CDR3 totals 15 residues.

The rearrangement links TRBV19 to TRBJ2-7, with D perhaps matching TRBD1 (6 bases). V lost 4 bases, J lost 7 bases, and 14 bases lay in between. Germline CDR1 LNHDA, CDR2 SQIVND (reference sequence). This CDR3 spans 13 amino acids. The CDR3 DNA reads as TGTGCCAGTAGTAATCAGGGGTCGGGGGAGCAGTACTTC. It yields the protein CASSNQGSGEQYF.

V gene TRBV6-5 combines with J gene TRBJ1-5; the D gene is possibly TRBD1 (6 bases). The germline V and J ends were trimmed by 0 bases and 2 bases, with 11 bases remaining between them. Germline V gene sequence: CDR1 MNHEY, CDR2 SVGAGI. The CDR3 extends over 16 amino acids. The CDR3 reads CASSYSRPGGNQPQHF. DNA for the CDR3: TGTGCCAGCAGTTACTCGAGACCAGGGGGCAATCAGCCCCAGCATTTT.

CDR3 region: CASKPQGVTEAFF. The CDR3 nucleotides are TGTGCCAGCAAACCACAGGGCGTCACTGAAGCTTTCTTT. This chain joins TRBV5-6 and TRBJ1-1, with D maybe TRBD1 (6 bases). The germline V and J ends were trimmed by 6 bases and 4 bases, with 13 bases remaining between them. Germline CDR1 SGHDT, CDR2 YYEEEE. This CDR3 contains 13 residues.

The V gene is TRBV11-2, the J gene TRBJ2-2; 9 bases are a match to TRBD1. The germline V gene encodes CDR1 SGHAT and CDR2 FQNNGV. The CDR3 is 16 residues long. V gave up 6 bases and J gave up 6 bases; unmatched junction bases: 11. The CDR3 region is CASRPIDRGVAGELFF. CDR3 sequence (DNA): TGTGCCAGCAGGCCTATTGACAGGGGGGTCGCCGGGGAGCTGTTTTTT. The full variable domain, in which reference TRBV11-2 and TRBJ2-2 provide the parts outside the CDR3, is EAGVAQSPRYKIIEKRQSVAFWCNPISGHATLYWYQQILGQGPKLLIQFQNNGVVDDSQLPKDRFSAERLKGVDSTLKIQPAKLEDSAVYLCASRPIDRGVAGELFFGEGSRLTVL.

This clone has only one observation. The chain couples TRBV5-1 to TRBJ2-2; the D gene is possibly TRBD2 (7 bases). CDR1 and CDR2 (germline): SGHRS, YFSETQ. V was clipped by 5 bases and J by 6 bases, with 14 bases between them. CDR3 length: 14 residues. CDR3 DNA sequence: TGCGCCAGCAGTCATGACGGGGGGCCCGGGGAGCTGTTTTTT. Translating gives CASSHDGGPGELFF.

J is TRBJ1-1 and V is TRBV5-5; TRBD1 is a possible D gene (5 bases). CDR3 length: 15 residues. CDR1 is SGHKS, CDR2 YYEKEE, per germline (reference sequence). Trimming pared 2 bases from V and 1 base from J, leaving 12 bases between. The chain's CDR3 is CASSLLGEENTEAFF. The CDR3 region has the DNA TGTGCCAGCAGCTTATTAGGGGAAGAGAACACTGAAGCTTTCTTT.

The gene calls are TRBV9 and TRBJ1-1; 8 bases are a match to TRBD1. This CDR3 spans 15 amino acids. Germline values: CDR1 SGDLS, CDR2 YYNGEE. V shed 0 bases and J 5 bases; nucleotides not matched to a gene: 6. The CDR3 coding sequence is TGTGCCAGCAGCGTAGGGGGGACAGGATGGACTGAAGCTTTCTTT. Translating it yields CASSVGGTGWTEAFF.

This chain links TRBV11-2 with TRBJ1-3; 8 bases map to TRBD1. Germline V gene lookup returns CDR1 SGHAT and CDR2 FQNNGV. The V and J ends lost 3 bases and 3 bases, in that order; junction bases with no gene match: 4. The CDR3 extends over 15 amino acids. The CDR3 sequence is CASSFGQGLGNTIYF. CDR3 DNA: TGTGCCAGCAGCTTTGGACAGGGTCTTGGAAACACCATATATTTT.

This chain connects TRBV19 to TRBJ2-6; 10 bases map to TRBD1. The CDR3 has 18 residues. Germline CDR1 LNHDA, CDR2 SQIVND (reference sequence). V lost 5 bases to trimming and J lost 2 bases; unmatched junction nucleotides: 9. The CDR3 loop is CASSSRTGGRAGANVLTF. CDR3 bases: TGTGCCAGTAGTTCCCGGACAGGGGGTCGGGCTGGGGCCAACGTCCTGACTTTC.

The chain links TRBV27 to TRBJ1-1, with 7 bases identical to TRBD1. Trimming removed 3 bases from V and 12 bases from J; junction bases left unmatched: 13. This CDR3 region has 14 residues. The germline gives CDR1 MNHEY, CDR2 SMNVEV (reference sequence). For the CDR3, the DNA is TGTGCCAGCAGTTTCCGGGACAGTGGGTCGTATCCTTTCTTT. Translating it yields CASSFRDSGSYPFF.

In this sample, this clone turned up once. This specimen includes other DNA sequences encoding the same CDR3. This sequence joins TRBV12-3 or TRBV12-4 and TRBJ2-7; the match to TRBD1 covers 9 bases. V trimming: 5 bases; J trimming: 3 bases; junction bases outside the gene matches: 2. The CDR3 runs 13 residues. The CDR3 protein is CASSPGQGYEQYF. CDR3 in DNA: TGTGCCAGCAGTCCGGGACAGGGCTACGAGCAGTACTTC.

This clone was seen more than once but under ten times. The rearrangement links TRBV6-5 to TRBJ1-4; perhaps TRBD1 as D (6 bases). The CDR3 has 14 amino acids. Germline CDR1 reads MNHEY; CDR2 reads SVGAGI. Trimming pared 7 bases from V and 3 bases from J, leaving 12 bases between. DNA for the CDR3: TGTGCCAGCAAGAGACAGGACCCTAATGAAAAACTGTTTTTT. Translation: CASKRQDPNEKLFF.

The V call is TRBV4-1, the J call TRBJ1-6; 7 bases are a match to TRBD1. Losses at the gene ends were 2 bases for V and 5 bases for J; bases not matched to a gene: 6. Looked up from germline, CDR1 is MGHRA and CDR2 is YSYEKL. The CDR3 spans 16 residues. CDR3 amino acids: CASSQSLDRDNSPLHF. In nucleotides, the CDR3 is TGCGCCAGCAGCCAATCTCTCGACAGGGATAATTCACCCCTCCACTTT.

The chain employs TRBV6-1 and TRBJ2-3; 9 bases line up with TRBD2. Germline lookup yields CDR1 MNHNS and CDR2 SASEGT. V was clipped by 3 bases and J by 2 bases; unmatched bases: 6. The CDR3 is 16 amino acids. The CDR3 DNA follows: TGTGCCAGCAGTGAGCGGGGGGGCCGACCCACAGATACGCAGTATTTT. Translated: CASSERGGRPTDTQYF.

The CDR3 bases are TGCAGCGTGGAGGGAGGGCCCAATCAGCCCCAGCATTTT. Amino acid sequence: CSVEGGPNQPQHF. The chain carries TRBV29-1 and TRBJ1-5; D gene uncertain. Germline assignment: CDR1 SQVTM and CDR2 ANQGSEA. This CDR3 has 13 residues. V gave up 6 bases and J gave up 3 bases, with 12 bases separating them.

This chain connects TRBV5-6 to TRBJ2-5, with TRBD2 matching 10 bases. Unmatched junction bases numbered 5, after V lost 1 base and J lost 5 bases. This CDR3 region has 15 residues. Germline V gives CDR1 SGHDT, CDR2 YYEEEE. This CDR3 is CASSLRAGGHETQYF. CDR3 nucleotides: TGTGCCAGCAGCTTGAGAGCGGGGGGGCACGAGACCCAGTACTTC.

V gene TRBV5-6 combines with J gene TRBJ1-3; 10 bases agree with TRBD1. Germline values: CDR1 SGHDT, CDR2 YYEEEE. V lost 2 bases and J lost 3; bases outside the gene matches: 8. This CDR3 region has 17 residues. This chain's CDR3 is CASSLWDRGFVGNTIYF. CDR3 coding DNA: TGTGCCAGCAGCTTATGGGACAGGGGATTCGTTGGAAACACCATATATTTT.